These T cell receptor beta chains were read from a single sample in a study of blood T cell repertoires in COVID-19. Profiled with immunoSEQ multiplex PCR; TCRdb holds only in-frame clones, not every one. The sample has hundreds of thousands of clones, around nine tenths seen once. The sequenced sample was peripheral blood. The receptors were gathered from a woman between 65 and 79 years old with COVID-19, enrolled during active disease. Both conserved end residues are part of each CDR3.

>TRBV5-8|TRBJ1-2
CASSFGSGGNYGYTF
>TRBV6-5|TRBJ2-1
CASSYSSLNEQFF
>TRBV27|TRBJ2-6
CASSTGTGYGANVLTF
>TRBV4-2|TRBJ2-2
CASSLLAGGAGSNTGELFF
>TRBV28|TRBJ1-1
CASSPDRAGAFF
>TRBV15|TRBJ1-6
CATSRETGVGSPLHF
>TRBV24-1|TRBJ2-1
CATSEAGGLTSPEQFF
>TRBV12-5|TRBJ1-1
CATTGGPNTEAFF
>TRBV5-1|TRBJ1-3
CASSSARQGAAGNTIYF
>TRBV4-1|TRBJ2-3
CASSQGGTQYF
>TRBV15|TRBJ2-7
CATSTFGTAYEQYF
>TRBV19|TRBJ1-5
CASSKREGVDQPQHF
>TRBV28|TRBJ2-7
CASSLQYRDYEQYF
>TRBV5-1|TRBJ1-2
CASRDRDYGYTF
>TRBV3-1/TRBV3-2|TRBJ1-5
CASSPQGNNQPQHF
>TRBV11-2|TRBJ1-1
CASRDNIVEEAFF
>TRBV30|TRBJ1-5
CAWSVEGNRQPQHF
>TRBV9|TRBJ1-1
CASSSGQGAYTEAFF